These 10 T cell receptor beta chains came from one sample sequenced in a study of identical twins. In TCRdb, the 5' RACE reads were re-called with MiXCR into one record per CDR3 protein. Seen here are approximately 230,000 distinct CDR3 sequences, 5.5% to 7.5% observed once, and the top ten hold just over 14%. Separately, the same data were catalogued under a study of T cells expressing NK-cell markers.

The sequenced sample consisted of CD8+ T cells sorted from blood. The receptor source for this set is a woman younger than 30 in good health.

V usage is TRBV12-3 or TRBV12-4 and J usage is TRBJ1-1; possibly TRBD1 for D (5 bases). The CDR3 loop spans 13 amino acids. Trimming stripped 7 bases from V and 3 bases from J, with 12 bases between. Here the CDR3 DNA reads TGTGCCAGCACTTTCGGAGGGGACACTGAAGCTTTCTTT. Encoded protein: CASTFGGDTEAFF.

In its sample, this clonotype was seen a few times. The chain combines TRBV7-9 with TRBJ1-1; 7 bases match TRBD1. Unmatched junction bases numbered 8, after V lost 5 bases and J lost 5 bases. CDR1 and CDR2 from the germline V gene are SEHNR and FQNEAQ (reference sequence). The CDR3 loop spans 14 amino acids. The CDR3 here is CASSPRQGWTEAFF. CDR3 coding DNA: TGTGCCAGCAGCCCAAGACAGGGATGGACTGAAGCTTTCTTT.

V and J are TRBV27 and TRBJ2-5, with 7 bases identical to TRBD2. This CDR3 region has 12 residues. CDR1 and CDR2 (germline): MNHEY, SMNVEV (reference sequence). J lost 6 bases, V lost 8 bases, and 6 bases had no gene match. Here the CDR3 DNA reads TGTGCCAGCGGGAGGGCCCCCCAGACCCAGTACTTC. Its protein is CASGRAPQTQYF.

The rearrangement uses TRBV20-1 and TRBJ2-1; the D call may be TRBD1 or TRBD2 (5 bases each). The CDR3 extends over 13 amino acids. The V gene's germline CDR1 is DFQATT and CDR2 SNEGSKA (reference sequence). V was cut by 5 bases and J by 4 bases, with 12 bases left in between. The CDR3 region has the DNA TGCAGTGCTTCCGGGACCGGATACAATGAGCAGTTCTTC. Its protein product is CSASGTGYNEQFF.

This clonotype was counted between two and nine times. The chain carries TRBV10-2 and TRBJ2-7, with 8 bases identical to TRBD1. CDR1 and CDR2 from the germline V gene are WSHSY and SAAADI. With 7 bases clipped from V and 2 bases from J, the junction kept 4 bases outside the gene matches. The CDR3 runs to 13 residues. The CDR3 protein is CASTGQGPYEQYF. CDR3 sequence (DNA): TGCGCCAGCACCGGACAGGGCCCCTACGAGCAGTACTTC.

This clonotype has at least ten counts. The CDR3 is CSARDRTLAKNIQYF. The CDR3 DNA follows: TGCAGTGCTAGAGATCGGACACTAGCCAAAAACATTCAGTACTTC. The chain is built from TRBV20-1 and TRBJ2-4; TRBD1 might be the D (5 bases). Germline CDR1 is DFQATT and CDR2 is SNEGSKA (reference sequence). CDR3 length: 15 amino acids. V was cut by 0 bases and J by 0 bases, with 9 bases left in between.

The J gene is TRBJ2-1, the V gene TRBV20-1, with unresolved D. Germline V gene sequence: CDR1 DFQATT, CDR2 SNEGSKA (reference sequence). This CDR3 has 15 residues. V lost 2 bases and J 5 bases, leaving 16 bases between the germline ends. Here the CDR3 reads CSARSGLVTHNEQFF. As DNA, the CDR3 is TGCAGTGCTAGATCTGGGCTGGTTACACACAATGAGCAGTTCTTC.

The chain recombines TRBV20-1 with TRBJ2-1; 12 nucleotides match TRBD2. CDR1 is DFQATT, CDR2 SNEGSKA, per germline (reference sequence). J was trimmed by 10 bases and V by 3 bases; bases with no gene match: 7. This CDR3 contains 14 residues. The CDR3 nucleotides read TGCAGTGCTAGCGCGCGACTAGCGGGAGCGGAGCAGTTCTTC. It specifies CSASARLAGAEQFF.

This clonotype was seen repeatedly, ten times or more. The chain carries TRBV2 and TRBJ2-7; D possibly matches TRBD1 or TRBD2 (6 bases each). Trimming took 5 bases from V and 5 from J, leaving 19 bases between them. CDR3 length equals 15 residues. CDR1 and CDR2 (germline): SNHLY, FYNNEI. For the CDR3, the DNA is TGTGCCAGCAGTCCCTGGGGTGGAGGGGACAACGAGCAGTACTTC. As protein: CASSPWGGGDNEQYF.

This clonotype was detected ten times or more. J is TRBJ2-2 and V is TRBV5-1; TRBD1 matches at 8 bases. CDR1 and CDR2 (germline): SGHRS, YFSETQ. Germline trimming cut 3 bases from V and 7 bases from J; bases unmatched to any gene: 8. This CDR3 spans 15 amino acids. As DNA, the CDR3 is TGCGCCAGCAGCTACCGGCAGGGGGCTGACGGGGAGCTGTTTTTT. This sequence encodes CASSYRQGADGELFF.